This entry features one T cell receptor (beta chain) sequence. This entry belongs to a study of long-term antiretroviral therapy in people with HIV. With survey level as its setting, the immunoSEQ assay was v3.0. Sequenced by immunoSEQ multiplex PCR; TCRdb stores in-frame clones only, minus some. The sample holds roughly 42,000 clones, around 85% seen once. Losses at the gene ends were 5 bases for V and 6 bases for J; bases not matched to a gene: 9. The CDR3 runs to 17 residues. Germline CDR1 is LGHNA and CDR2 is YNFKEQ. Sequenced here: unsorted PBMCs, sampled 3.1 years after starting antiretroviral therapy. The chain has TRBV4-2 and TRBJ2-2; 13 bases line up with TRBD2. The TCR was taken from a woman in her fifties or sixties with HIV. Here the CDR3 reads CASSLGLAGRSAGELFF. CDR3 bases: TGTGCCAGCAGCTTGGGACTAGCGGGGAGGTCAGCCGGGGAGCTGTTTTTT.